These 26 T cell receptor beta chains were sequenced from one sample in a study of vaccination effects on CD4 cells after COVID-19. Under the ViraFEST assay, PBMC were stimulated with viral peptide pools so that antigen-specific CD4+ T cells expanded. Sequencing was performed afterwards. Culture proceeded for approximately nine days, and CD4+ T cells were then isolated. Nucleocapsid antibodies were negative in the vaccine recipients, who had never had SARS-CoV-2 infection. Only in-frame clones appear in the TCRdb table, and some are missing; sequencing was by immunoSEQ multiplex PCR. In the table there are 40,000 to 45,000 clones, roughly two thirds of which are singletons. No antigen has been identified for these receptors. The material was CD4+ T cells from PBMCs cultured with HCoV-OC43 spike peptides, obtained before COVID-19 vaccination. The subset was: HCoV-OC43 spike overlapping peptide pool stimulation. The receptors shown here come from a human donor who received a COVID-19 vaccine.

The DNA of the CDR3 is TGTGCCAGCAGTATAAACAGGGGGTTACACACTGAAGCTTTCTTT. Its protein is CASSINRGLHTEAFF. V usage is TRBV6-5 and J usage is TRBJ1-1, with 8 bases matching TRBD1. The CDR3 runs 15 residues. V dropped 5 bases and J dropped 3; count of bases not matched to a gene: 8. The germline gives CDR1 MNHEY, CDR2 SVGAGI.

Only one count was recorded for this clone. V usage is TRBV6-1 and J usage is TRBJ2-1, with D maybe TRBD1 (6 bases). CDR1 MNHNS and CDR2 SASEGT come from the germline V gene. V lost 1 base and J lost 4, with 8 bases in between. The CDR3 spans 14 residues. CDR3 residues: CASSEGTAYNEQFF. DNA for the CDR3: TGTGCCAGCAGTGAAGGGACAGCATACAATGAGCAGTTCTTC.

This clone was found once. The V gene is TRBV11-1, the J gene TRBJ2-3; tentative D call: TRBD1 (6 bases). This CDR3 has 14 amino acids. V was shortened by 5 bases and J by 5 bases, with 14 bases between the two germline ends. The germline V gene has CDR1 SGHAT and CDR2 FQDESV (reference sequence). The CDR3 DNA follows: TGTGCCAGCAGCCGGAGACAGGAAAAAGATACGCAGTATTTT. It codes for CASSRRQEKDTQYF.

This clone is large in the sample. The rearrangement links TRBV7-2 to TRBJ2-1; the match to TRBD2 covers 12 bases. Looked up from germline, CDR1 is SGHTA and CDR2 is FQGNSA. The CDR3 is made up of 16 amino acids. V lost 3 bases to trimming and J lost 9 bases; unmatched junction nucleotides: 9. CDR3 amino acids: CASSFSRTSGIGEQFF. The CDR3 DNA reads TGTGCCAGCAGCTTCAGCCGGACTAGCGGGATAGGTGAGCAGTTCTTC.

This clone was counted only a few times. The chain couples TRBV7-8 to TRBJ1-6; D is possibly TRBD1 (6 bases). This CDR3 comprises 16 residues. Trimming left V 0 bases short and J 7 bases short, with 13 bases between. CDR1 is SGHVS and CDR2 is FQNEAQ in the germline V gene. In nucleotides, the CDR3 is TGTGCCAGCAGCTTAGCGCACAGGGCGTTGAATTCACCCCTCCACTTT. It encodes CASSLAHRALNSPLHF.

V is TRBV29-1 and J is TRBJ2-7; TRBD1 matches 8 bases. CDR3 size: 14 residues. CDR1 is SQVTM, CDR2 ANQGSEA, per germline. V gave up 6 bases and J gave up 5 bases; unmatched junction bases: 12. CDR3 in DNA: TGCAGCGTCTCGATCAGGACAGGGAACGACGAGCAGTACTTC. It codes for CSVSIRTGNDEQYF.

CDR3 loop: CASSQGTHYGYTF. The CDR3 DNA sequence: TGTGCCAGCAGCCAAGGGACCCACTATGGCTACACCTTC. The chain links TRBV3-1 (or the pseudogene TRBV3-2) to TRBJ1-2; D is uncertain. With 1 base removed from V and 3 bases from J, the gap between germline ends came to 6 bases. This CDR3 has 13 amino acids. Germline values: CDR1 LGHDT, CDR2 YNNKEL (reference sequence).

CDR3 coding DNA: TGTGCCAGCAGTCGGGAGTGGTCCCAGCCCCAGCATTTT. Protein product: CASSREWSQPQHF. The V gene is TRBV7-9, the J gene TRBJ1-5; the D is unclear. Germline V gene sequence: CDR1 SEHNR, CDR2 FQNEAQ (reference sequence). V lost 6 bases and J 7 bases, leaving 13 bases between the germline ends. The CDR3 is made up of 13 amino acids. Drawing the rest from reference TRBV7-9 and TRBJ1-5, the complete variable domain is DTGVSQNPRHKITKRGQNVTFRCDPISEHNRLYWYRQTLGQGPEFLTYFQNEAQLEKSRLLSDRFSAERPKGSFSTLEIQRTEQGDSAMYLCASSREWSQPQHFGDGTRLSIL.

This chain connects TRBV19 to TRBJ1-6; unclear D gene. V was pared by 1 base and J by 5 bases, with 6 bases between. The germline V gene has CDR1 LNHDA and CDR2 SQIVND (reference sequence). The CDR3 is 14 residues long. In DNA, the CDR3 is TGTGCCAGTAGTATAGCCGGGAATAATTCACCCCTCCACTTT. Its translation is CASSIAGNNSPLHF.

CDR3 DNA: TGTGCCAGCAGTACAAAGGGCAGAAACACTGAAGCTTTCTTT. It specifies CASSTKGRNTEAFF. This chain joins TRBV27 and TRBJ1-1; no clear D. V gave up 5 bases and J gave up 2 bases, with 12 bases separating them. Germline loops: CDR1 MNHEY, CDR2 SMNVEV (reference sequence). This CDR3 contains 14 residues.

Remarks on this clone: The junction departs from germline at one end; a sequencing error may be responsible. The gene calls are TRBV5-4 and TRBJ1-3; the D gene is possibly TRBD1 (5 bases). The CDR3 contains 15 residues. Germline V CDR1 and CDR2: SGHNT, YYREEE (reference sequence). The CDR3 sequence is CASSLVAGLWKHHIF. The CDR3 nucleotides read TGTGCCAGCAGCTTGGTCGCAGGGCTCTGGAAACACCATATATTT.

The chain is built from TRBV6-2 or TRBV6-3 and TRBJ2-3; 9 bases align to TRBD2. V lost 2 bases and J lost 6; bases outside the gene matches: 9. In germline, CDR1 is MNHEY, CDR2 SVGEGT. CDR3 length: 16 residues. CDR3 sequence: CASSYPRAGGPDTQYF. CDR3 sequence (DNA): TGTGCCAGCAGTTACCCTCGGGCGGGAGGGCCTGATACGCAGTATTTT.

This chain joins TRBV7-8 and TRBJ1-2; D perhaps matches TRBD1 (6 bases). Trimming took 5 bases from V and 3 from J, leaving 16 bases between them. The CDR3 contains 15 residues. From germline, CDR1 is SGHVS and CDR2 FQNEAQ. Here the CDR3 reads CASSPRLGGYYGYTF. The CDR3 DNA reads TGTGCCAGCAGCCCCCGATTAGGGGGGTACTATGGCTACACCTTC. Combining the CDR3 with reference TRBV7-8 and TRBJ1-2 gives the whole variable domain GAGVSQSPRYKVAKRGQDVALRCDPISGHVSLFWYQQALGQGPEFLTYFQNEAQLDKSGLPSDRFFAERPEGSVSTLKIQRTQQEDSAVYLCASSPRLGGYYGYTFGSGTRLTVV.

The chain employs TRBV19 and TRBJ2-7; 12 bases fit TRBD2. This CDR3 is 16 amino acids long. CDR1 is LNHDA and CDR2 is SQIVND in the germline V gene (reference sequence). With 3 bases clipped from V and 4 bases from J, the junction kept 7 bases outside the gene matches. Written as DNA, the CDR3 is TGTGCCAGTAGTATTCCATCGACTAGCGGGAGTTACGAGCAGTACTTC. Translated, it gives CASSIPSTSGSYEQYF.

The J gene is TRBJ1-6, the V gene TRBV25-1; D gene uncertain. V gave up 2 bases and J gave up 6 bases, with 8 bases separating them. Germline V gene lookup returns CDR1 MGHDK and CDR2 SYGVNS. The CDR3 consists of 14 residues. CDR3 region: CASSEGKFNSPLHF. The DNA for the CDR3 is TGTGCCAGCAGTGAAGGGAAATTTAATTCACCCCTCCACTTT.

In nucleotides, the CDR3 is TGTGCCAGCAGCTTTCAGGGTCCAGGTGAAAAACTGTTTTTT. Its protein is CASSFQGPGEKLFF. The chain links TRBV5-6 to TRBJ1-4; D may be TRBD1 (5 bases). This CDR3 contains 14 residues. Germline V CDR1 and CDR2: SGHDT, YYEEEE. Between the trimmed V and J ends, which lost 2 bases and 7 bases, there was a span of 12 bases.

The rearrangement joins TRBV13 to TRBJ1-2; TRBD1 is a possible D gene (6 bases). The CDR3 runs to 12 residues. V gave up 3 bases and J gave up 8 bases, with 10 bases separating them. The germline V gene encodes CDR1 PRHDT and CDR2 FYEKMQ (reference sequence). The CDR3 here is CASSFAGEGYTF. In DNA form, the CDR3 reads TGTGCCAGCAGCTTCGCAGGGGAGGGCTACACCTTC.

The chain joins TRBV5-1 to TRBJ2-7; perhaps TRBD1 as D (5 bases). Deletions cut 1 base from V and 6 bases from J, with 11 bases between. The CDR3 sequence is 13 residues long. Germline lookup yields CDR1 SGHRS and CDR2 YFSETQ. The CDR3 DNA follows: TGCGCCAGCAGCTTGACAGGCACGGGCGAGCAGTACTTC. This encodes CASSLTGTGEQYF.

The chain recombines TRBV7-2 with TRBJ2-7, with D possibly matching TRBD2 (6 bases). V lost 6 bases, J lost 6 bases, and 15 bases lay in between. This CDR3 spans 13 amino acids. Germline V lookup: CDR1 SGHTA, CDR2 FQGNSA. The CDR3: CASSNGRLGEQYF. The DNA of the CDR3 is TGTGCCAGCAGTAATGGGAGGCTAGGCGAGCAGTACTTC.

The J gene is TRBJ2-2, the V gene TRBV7-8; no clear D gene. Per germline, CDR1 SGHVS and CDR2 FQNEAQ. This CDR3 has 13 residues. Deletions cut 5 bases from V and 5 bases from J, with 9 bases between. CDR3 amino acids: CASSQSQTGELFF. DNA for the CDR3: TGTGCCAGCAGCCAGTCTCAGACCGGGGAGCTGTTTTTT.

The chain has TRBV19 and TRBJ2-7; D might be TRBD1 (5 bases). CDR3 length: 14 residues. Trimming shortened V by 4 bases and J by 5 bases, and 15 bases separated the two germline ends. Germline values: CDR1 LNHDA, CDR2 SQIVND (reference sequence). Here the CDR3 reads CASSKGSGSHEQYF. The CDR3 nucleotides are TGTGCCAGTAGTAAGGGGTCGGGTTCCCACGAGCAGTACTTC. Combining the CDR3 with reference TRBV19 and TRBJ2-7 gives the whole variable domain DGGITQSPKYLFRKEGQNVTLSCEQNLNHDAMYWYRQDPGQGLRLIYYSQIVNDFQKGDIAEGYSVSREKKESFPLTVTSAQKNPTAFYLCASSKGSGSHEQYFGPGTRLTVT.

The chain couples TRBV2 to TRBJ2-2, with 9 positions matching TRBD2. Germline values: CDR1 SNHLY, CDR2 FYNNEI. There are 13 residues in the CDR3. Trimming at V came to 8 bases and at J to 10 bases, leaving 8 bases not matched to a gene. CDR3 sequence: CASGVAGAVELFF. The CDR3 region has the DNA TGTGCCAGCGGGGTAGCGGGAGCGGTGGAGCTGTTTTTT.

This CDR3 reads CASSLPGLAGVLQFF. In nucleotides, the CDR3 is TGTGCCAGCAGCTTGCCGGGACTAGCGGGGGTACTCCAGTTCTTC. The chain employs TRBV5-8 and TRBJ2-1, with TRBD2 matching 14 bases. V gave up 1 base and J gave up 13 bases; unmatched junction bases: 7. The germline gives CDR1 SGHTS, CDR2 YDEGEE. The CDR3 has 15 amino acids.

In regard to this clone: The germline gene is not matched at one end of the junction; a read error may be the cause. V usage is TRBV5-5 and J usage is TRBJ2-7; 7 bases align to TRBD2. The CDR3 has 16 residues. In germline, CDR1 is SGHKS, CDR2 YYEKEE (reference sequence). The CDR3 loop is CASSFRLASYSNEQYF. CDR3 bases: TGTGCCAGCAGCTTCCGACTAGCCTCCTACTCCAACGAGCAGTACTTC.

J is TRBJ2-7 and V is TRBV19; 7 bases line up with TRBD1. The CDR3 consists of 15 residues. Losses at the gene ends were 4 bases for V and 2 bases for J; bases not matched to a gene: 8. Germline lookup yields CDR1 LNHDA and CDR2 SQIVND (reference sequence). CDR3 sequence: CASSTGRDSTYEQYF. CDR3 nucleotide sequence: TGTGCCAGTAGTACAGGCCGGGACAGCACCTACGAGCAGTACTTC.

This chain links TRBV30 with TRBJ1-4; no reliable D call. Deletions cut 2 bases from V and 11 bases from J, with 21 bases between. This CDR3 is built from 15 residues. The germline gives CDR1 GTSNPN, CDR2 SVGIG (reference sequence). CDR3 protein: CAWSLPGLGEKKLFF. The CDR3 DNA reads as TGTGCCTGGAGTTTACCCGGTTTGGGAGAGAAGAAACTGTTTTTT.